This passage covers 2 T cell receptor beta chains from one sample sequenced in a study of shared clonotypes between healthy human individuals. Generated by immunoSEQ multiplex PCR, the TCRdb table keeps only in-frame clones and is missing some. The table lists a few hundred thousand clones, about 65% of them singletons. Sequencing was done on a sample of memory CD4+ T cells sorted from blood. As to subset: CD45RA-negative fraction. All receptors derive from a man aged 25 to 45 in good health.

This chain links TRBV5-4 with TRBJ2-5; D might be TRBD1 (6 bases). Deletions cut 9 bases from V and 0 bases from J, with 12 bases between. Per the germline V gene, CDR1 is SGHNT and CDR2 is YYREEE (reference sequence). The length of the CDR3 is 13 residues. CDR3: CAIKGENQETQYF. The CDR3, as DNA: TGTGCCATCAAGGGGGAGAACCAAGAGACCCAGTACTTC.

The rearrangement joins TRBV19 to TRBJ2-1; 7 bases align to TRBD2. V gave up 5 bases and J gave up 1 base; unmatched junction bases: 8. This CDR3 contains 16 residues. The germline V gene encodes CDR1 LNHDA and CDR2 SQIVND (reference sequence). CDR3 residues: CASSRGGSASYNEQFF. CDR3 DNA: TGTGCCAGTAGTCGGGGCGGGAGCGCATCCTACAATGAGCAGTTCTTC.